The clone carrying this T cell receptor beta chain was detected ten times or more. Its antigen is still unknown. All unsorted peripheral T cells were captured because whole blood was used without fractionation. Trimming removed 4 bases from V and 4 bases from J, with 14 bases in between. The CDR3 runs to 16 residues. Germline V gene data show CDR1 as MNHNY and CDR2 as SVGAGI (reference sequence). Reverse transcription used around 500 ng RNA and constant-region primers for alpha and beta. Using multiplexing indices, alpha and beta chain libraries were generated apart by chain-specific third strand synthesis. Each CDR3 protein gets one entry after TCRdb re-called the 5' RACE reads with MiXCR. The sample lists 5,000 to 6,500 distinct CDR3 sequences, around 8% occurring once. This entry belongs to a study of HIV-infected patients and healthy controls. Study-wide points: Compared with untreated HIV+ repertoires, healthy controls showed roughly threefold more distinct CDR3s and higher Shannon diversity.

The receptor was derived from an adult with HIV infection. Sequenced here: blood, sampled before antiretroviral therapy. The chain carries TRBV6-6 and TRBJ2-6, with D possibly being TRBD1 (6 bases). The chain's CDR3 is CASSSPTGLGANVLTF. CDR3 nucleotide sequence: TGTGCCAGCAGTTCCCCCACAGGGCTCGGGGCCAACGTCCTGACTTTC.